This T cell receptor (beta chain) was found in a study of blood T cell repertoires in COVID-19. The wider study: The origin of the acute and convalescent COVID-19 samples was the United States, Italy and Spain. Sources were T cells, B-cell-depleted T cells, or PBMCs; the material itself was cDNA or gDNA.

Germline-derived CDR1 and CDR2 are MGHRA and YSYEKL. The CDR3 covers 14 residues. V shed 1 base, J shed 3 bases, and the junction held 0 bases outside the gene matches. Repertoires were generated with immunoSEQ multiplex PCR, while TCRdb's copy carries only in-frame clones and drops some. The table has 250,000 to 300,000 clones, around 82% seen once. This TCR was sampled from an elderly man with acute or convalescent COVID-19. The sequencing input was peripheral blood. The chain combines TRBV4-1 with TRBJ1-3, with 7 bases identical to TRBD1. CDR3 in DNA: TGCGCCAGCAGCCAAGGGACAGGTGGAAACACCATATATTTT. Protein: CASSQGTGGNTIYF.